Presented here are 6 T cell receptor beta chains from one specimen sequenced in a study of shared clonotypes between healthy human individuals. Sequencing used immunoSEQ multiplex PCR; TCRdb keeps in-frame clones, though not all of them. The table lists some 2,400,000 clones, under 97% of them singletons. Source material: naive CD4+ T cells sorted from blood. Sample subset: CD45RA+ positively selected. The origin of the receptors is a man between 18 and 35 years old in good health.

The chain couples TRBV2 to TRBJ1-4; the D is unclear. The CDR3 covers 13 residues. V dropped 11 bases and J dropped 4 bases, with 14 bases sitting between them. Germline V gene sequence: CDR1 SNHLY, CDR2 FYNNEI. CDR3 amino acids: CALRSEINEKLFF. CDR3 DNA: TGTGCCTTAAGATCTGAAATTAATGAAAAACTGTTTTTT.

The chain combines TRBV25-1 with TRBJ2-1, with 8 positions matching TRBD1. The CDR3 is 14 residues long. Trimming at V came to 2 bases and at J to 7 bases, leaving 4 bases not matched to a gene. CDR1 and CDR2 from the germline V gene are MGHDK and SYGVNS. CDR3 coding DNA: TGTGCCAGCAGTGAACGACAGGGGAGGAATGAGCAGTTCTTC. Residues: CASSERQGRNEQFF.

This sequence joins TRBV5-6 and TRBJ2-1; the D is unclear. V was trimmed by 5 bases and J by 6 bases, leaving 18 bases between them. CDR1 and CDR2 (germline): SGHDT, YYEEEE. CDR3 length equals 15 residues. Here the CDR3 reads CASRRLHPVANEQFF. In DNA, the CDR3 is TGTGCCAGCAGGAGGTTGCACCCAGTTGCCAATGAGCAGTTCTTC. Complete variable domain (other parts from reference TRBV5-6 and TRBJ2-1): DAGVTQSPTHLIKTRGQQVTLRCSPKSGHDTVSWYQQALGQGPQFIFQYYEEEERQRGNFPDRFSGHQFPNYSSELNVNALLLGDSALYLCASRRLHPVANEQFFGPGTRLTVL.

Of note for this clone: At the DNA level, this CDR3 is encoded by other sequences in the same sample as well. The chain is built from TRBV6-5 and TRBJ2-7; 7 nucleotides align to TRBD2. The ends lost 3 bases at V and 2 bases at J; junction bases unmatched: 4. Per the germline V gene, CDR1 is MNHEY and CDR2 is SVGAGI. The CDR3 spans 14 residues. CDR3 residues: CASSYSGTTYEQYF. The DNA for the CDR3 is TGTGCCAGCAGTTATTCCGGGACTACCTACGAGCAGTACTTC.

Details on this clone: The identical CDR3 is also encoded by other nucleotide sequences in the sample. V gene TRBV6-5 combines with J gene TRBJ1-2; no firm D call. Deletions cut 6 bases from V and 2 bases from J, with 10 bases between. The CDR3 consists of 13 residues. Germline V gives CDR1 MNHEY, CDR2 SVGAGI. The CDR3 DNA follows: TGTGCCAGCAGCCTACGGAAAAACTATGGCTACACCTTC. It translates to CASSLRKNYGYTF.

The chain joins TRBV5-1 to TRBJ1-1; TRBD1 agrees at 7 bases. CDR3 length equals 14 residues. The germline gives CDR1 SGHRS, CDR2 YFSETQ. Trimming at V came to 4 bases and at J to 4 bases, leaving 7 bases not matched to a gene. CDR3 DNA: TGCGCCAGCAGCACCGGACAGGAACGCACTGAAGCTTTCTTT. Protein product: CASSTGQERTEAFF. The variable domain in full, with the rest retrieved from reference TRBV5-1 and TRBJ1-1, is KAGVTQTPRYLIKTRGQQVTLSCSPISGHRSVSWYQQTPGQGLQFLFEYFSETQRNKGNFPGRFSGRQFSNSRSEMNVSTLELGDSALYLCASSTGQERTEAFFGQGTRLTVV.